The TCR beta chain described here comes from a study of shared clonotypes between healthy human individuals. Findings and limits, study-wide: What rarefaction showed was incomplete sorted-subset sequencing despite large depth. Researchers sampled only blood; tissue repertoires likely differ.

V was cut by 4 bases and J by 9 bases, with 10 bases left in between. Germline CDR1 and CDR2: SQVTM and ANQGSEA. The CDR3 has 11 amino acids. The data were produced by immunoSEQ multiplex PCR, yet TCRdb's version contains in-frame clones alone and is incomplete. Of about a million clones listed, around three quarters were seen once; the top ten hold 0.85% to 1%. On this clone: Its cognate antigen is unknown.

This TCR came from a man younger than 35 in good health. Some clones in this sample may be carry-over from other donors' samples. Sample: memory CD4+ T cells from PBMCs. The subset denotes: CD45RA-negative fraction. The chain joins TRBV29-1 to TRBJ2-1; a weak D match, TRBD2 (5 bases). CDR3 bases: TGCAGCGTTGGGGTCGGGATTGAGCAGTTCTTC. It yields the protein CSVGVGIEQFF.